This T cell receptor beta chain was found in a study of CD8 T cells in Susac syndrome. After extraction with the RNeasy kit, about 0.45 to 1 ug of the RNA was reverse transcribed using random hexamers. The CDR3 of TCR beta was amplified by immunoSEQ multiplex PCR across 54 Vbeta and 13 Jbeta. TCRdb itself ran the immunoSEQ multiplex PCR reads through MiXCR, one entry per CDR3 protein. The sample lists some 300,000 distinct CDR3 sequences; approximately 85% were seen once. CD8+ and CD4+ T cells circulating in blood were sequenced for TCR beta. The multiple sclerosis controls comprised treatment-naive patients whose relapsing-remitting disease was stable or active. FACS was used to enrich TEMRA cells, whereas the CD8+ and CD4+ T cells were obtained by negative isolation. Trimming cost V 0 bases and J 7 bases, with 13 bases left between them. CDR3 size: 14 residues. Germline-derived CDR1 and CDR2 are WSHSY and SAAADI.

This sequence originates from a human donor with multiple sclerosis. This rearrangement joins TRBV10-2 to TRBJ2-7; TRBD1 might be the D (7 bases). Source material: CD8+ T cells from PBMCs. CDR3 in amino acids: CASSESGQGGEQYF. DNA of the CDR3: TGCGCCAGCAGTGAGTCGGGGCAGGGGGGAGAGCAGTACTTC.